This passage covers 19 T cell receptor beta chains from one sample sequenced in a study of OX40 agonist ivuxolimab in advanced cancers. Produced via immunoSEQ multiplex PCR; TCRdb's table is partial and in-frame only. The data hold roughly 60,000 clones, with around 84% observed a single time. Sequenced here: CD4+ or CD8+ T cells sorted from blood, sampled in a trial of the OX40 agonist ivuxolimab. All receptors derive from an adult with an advanced solid tumor such as melanoma, head and neck, liver or kidney cancer.

The J gene is TRBJ2-3, the V gene TRBV19, with TRBD1 matching 9 bases. Germline CDR1 is LNHDA and CDR2 is SQIVND (reference sequence). After removal of 6 bases from V and 1 base from J, the junction contained 8 bases not matched to a gene. The CDR3 extends over 16 amino acids. The CDR3 DNA reads as TGTGCCAGTAGCCGAAACGACAGGGGGGGCACAGATACGCAGTATTTT. Translation gives CASSRNDRGGTDTQYF.

The chain has TRBV20-1 and TRBJ2-7; D remains ambiguous. V shed 2 bases and J shed 7 bases, with 9 bases lying between them. From germline, CDR1 is DFQATT and CDR2 SNEGSKA (reference sequence). The CDR3 runs 11 residues. The CDR3 here is CSARTVGEQYF. The CDR3 coding sequence is TGCAGTGCTAGAACGGTGGGTGAGCAGTACTTC.

The chain joins TRBV19 to TRBJ2-3, with D unresolved. CDR1 and CDR2 from the germline V gene are LNHDA and SQIVND (reference sequence). Deletions cut 6 bases from V and 0 bases from J, with 13 bases between. The CDR3 loop spans 15 amino acids. For the CDR3, the DNA is TGTGCCAGTAGCAGGAACAGAGAAAGCACAGATACGCAGTATTTT. It translates to CASSRNRESTDTQYF.

The chain combines TRBV5-8 with TRBJ2-3; the D is unclear. The CDR3 consists of 16 residues. Between the trimmed V and J ends, which lost 4 bases and 2 bases, there was a span of 17 bases. Germline lookup yields CDR1 SGHTS and CDR2 YDEGEE. CDR3 sequence reads: CASSGFGVGYTDTQYF. DNA for the CDR3: TGTGCCAGCAGCGGATTCGGAGTGGGGTACACAGATACGCAGTATTTT.

The rearrangement links TRBV20-1 to TRBJ2-5; no reliable D call. V was pared by 3 bases and J by 5 bases, with 7 bases between. Per germline, CDR1 DFQATT and CDR2 SNEGSKA (reference sequence). This CDR3 region has 11 residues. This chain's CDR3 is CSARVRETQYF. The DNA of the CDR3 is TGCAGTGCTAGGGTCCGGGAGACCCAGTACTTC.

This clone is a singleton in its sample. This rearrangement joins TRBV5-4 to TRBJ2-2, with D possibly TRBD1 on 6 matching bases. The CDR3 contains 16 residues. Germline V lookup: CDR1 SGHNT, CDR2 YYREEE (reference sequence). V gave up 4 bases and J gave up 1 base, with 14 bases separating them. CDR3 sequence: CASSPTARGNTGELFF. CDR3 nucleotide sequence: TGTGCCAGCAGCCCGACGGCCAGGGGGAACACCGGGGAGCTGTTTTTT.

The chain combines TRBV28 with TRBJ2-3; the match to TRBD2 covers 9 bases. V shed 3 bases, J shed 1 base, and the junction held 2 bases outside the gene matches. The CDR3 extends over 15 amino acids. Germline CDR1 MDHEN, CDR2 SYDVKM. This CDR3 reads CASSFSGGGTDTQYF. The DNA of the CDR3 is TGTGCCAGCAGTTTTAGCGGGGGCGGCACAGATACGCAGTATTTT.

This sequence joins TRBV4-2 and TRBJ2-2; maybe TRBD2 (6 bases). The CDR3 contains 15 residues. In germline, CDR1 is LGHNA, CDR2 YNFKEQ. The V end was cut by 1 base, the J end by 6 bases, with 12 bases between. CDR3 loop: CASSQVATGAGELFF. Written as DNA, the CDR3 is TGTGCCAGCAGCCAAGTGGCCACGGGGGCCGGGGAGCTGTTTTTT.

V gene TRBV10-3 combines with J gene TRBJ2-7; no firm D call. This CDR3 contains 12 residues. The V end lost 10 bases, the J end lost 3 bases, and 13 bases lay between the germline ends. Germline CDR1 ENHRY, CDR2 SYGVKD. This chain's CDR3 is CATMDGRYEQYF. CDR3 nucleotides: TGTGCCACCATGGACGGACGCTACGAGCAGTACTTC.

V gene TRBV6-1 combines with J gene TRBJ1-2; D possibly corresponds to TRBD1 (5 bases). Germline V lookup: CDR1 MNHNS, CDR2 SASEGT. Trimming removed 0 bases at V and 5 bases at J, with 16 bases between. The CDR3 length is 16 residues. CDR3 protein: CASSEALRSGMYGYTF. The CDR3 DNA is TGTGCCAGCAGTGAAGCGCTTCGGTCAGGGATGTATGGCTACACCTTC.

The chain has TRBV10-1 and TRBJ2-7; 10 positions agree with TRBD1. Germline V gene lookup returns CDR1 WNHNN and CDR2 SYGVQD (reference sequence). CDR3 length: 15 amino acids. V lost 3 bases and J lost 3; bases outside the gene matches: 5. CDR3 nucleotide sequence: TGCGCCAGCAGTGACCCTGGGACAGGGGACTACGAGCAGTACTTC. Protein product: CASSDPGTGDYEQYF.

This clone is classed as medium-sized. The chain recombines TRBV28 with TRBJ1-5, with unresolved D. This CDR3 has 13 amino acids. Trimming removed 7 bases at V and 7 bases at J, with 14 bases between. The germline V gene has CDR1 MDHEN and CDR2 SYDVKM. The CDR3 sequence is CASISGRAQPQHF. The CDR3 coding sequence is TGTGCCAGCATCTCGGGGAGGGCCCAGCCCCAGCATTTT. The full variable domain, its missing parts supplied by reference TRBV28 and TRBJ1-5, is DVKVTQSSRYLVKRTGEKVFLECVQDMDHENMFWYRQDPGLGLRLIYFSYDVKMKEKGDIPEGYSVSREKKERFSLILESASTNQTSMYLCASISGRAQPQHFGDGTRLSIL.

The chain recombines TRBV5-6 with TRBJ1-2; a possible D gene is TRBD1 (5 bases). The CDR3 loop spans 14 amino acids. V dropped 4 bases and J dropped 8 bases, with 18 bases sitting between them. CDR1 is SGHDT and CDR2 is YYEEEE in the germline V gene. This CDR3 is CASSHTGTPGGYTF. The DNA of the CDR3 is TGTGCCAGCAGCCACACCGGGACTCCGGGAGGCTACACCTTC.

This clone was observed once. This chain uses TRBV4-1 with TRBJ2-2; D is uncertain. The germline V and J ends were trimmed by 8 bases and 5 bases, with 21 bases remaining between them. This CDR3 comprises 16 residues. Germline lookup yields CDR1 MGHRA and CDR2 YSYEKL. The CDR3 sequence: CASSYGVGSWTGELFF. As DNA, the CDR3 is TGCGCCAGCTCCTACGGTGTGGGGTCCTGGACCGGGGAGCTGTTTTTT.

The chain has TRBV5-8 and TRBJ2-7; D gene ambiguous. Per the germline V gene, CDR1 is SGHTS and CDR2 is YDEGEE. V lost 1 base to trimming and J lost 2 bases, with 4 bases between them. The CDR3 spans 12 residues. CDR3 DNA: TGTGCCAGCAGCTTGTCCGCCTACGAGCAGTACTTC. Its translation is CASSLSAYEQYF.

The chain carries TRBV27 and TRBJ2-5; perhaps TRBD1 as D (5 bases). V was shortened by 6 bases and J by 3 bases, with 14 bases between the two germline ends. CDR3 length: 14 residues. Germline CDR1 and CDR2: MNHEY and SMNVEV (reference sequence). The DNA of the CDR3 is TGTGCCAGCAGCACCTTTAGGGGCAAAGAGACCCAGTACTTC. Its protein product is CASSTFRGKETQYF.

The chain links TRBV11-3 to TRBJ2-1, with a possible D match to TRBD1 (5 bases). Germline CDR1 reads SGHNT; CDR2 reads YENEEA. Trimming took 0 bases from V and 0 from J, leaving 9 bases between them. This CDR3 has 16 amino acids. The CDR3 here is CASSLEPRASYNEQFF. As DNA, the CDR3 is TGTGCCAGCAGCTTAGAGCCCAGGGCCTCCTACAATGAGCAGTTCTTC.

The chain links TRBV28 to TRBJ2-5, with D unresolved. The assigned J gene may be wrong: the sequence end matches TRBJ2-7 better. Germline V gene sequence: CDR1 MDHEN, CDR2 SYDVKM. The CDR3 is made up of 12 amino acids. CDR3 in DNA: TGTGCCAGCAGTTTAACCTCCTACGAGCAGTACTTC. Translated: CASSLTSYEQYF.

The rearrangement joins TRBV6-1 to TRBJ2-7; no definite D call. The V gene's germline CDR1 is MNHNS and CDR2 SASEGT. V was cut by 5 bases and J by 7 bases, with 12 bases left in between. This CDR3 spans 12 amino acids. The CDR3 DNA sequence: TGTGCCAGCAGTTTCGCGGACCGAGAGCAGTACTTC. Encoded protein: CASSFADREQYF.